The 25 T cell receptor beta chains reported below all come from one sample, sequenced in a study of CXCR3-negative and CXCR3-positive naive CD8 T cells. What these receptors recognize is not known. Study conclusions and caveats: CXCR3-expressing naive cells carried TRB CDR3s more hydrophobic than those of CXCR3-negative naive cells.

Libraries were UMI-labeled 5' RACE TRB cDNA. TCRdb derives one entry per CDR3 protein from the 5' RACE reads, leaving out DNA. The sample's table shows about 150,000 distinct CDR3 sequences. The source material was naive CXCR3+ CD8+ T cells from blood. Subset here: CD45RO-CCR7+CD27+CD95- naive CD8+ T cells expressing CXCR3 (TNR3+). The receptors shown here come from a human donor in good health. Some clones in this sample may be carry-over from other donors' samples.

The gene calls are TRBV12-3 or TRBV12-4 and TRBJ2-3; without DNA, the TCRdb call of TRBD2 cannot be checked. The CDR3 runs 15 residues. Here the CDR3 reads CASISGTSRGDTQYF.

This chain joins TRBV5-4 and TRBJ2-3. The V gene's germline CDR1 is SGHNT and CDR2 YYREEE (reference sequence). The CDR3 is 12 amino acids. The CDR3 loop reads CASSYRTDTQYF.

The rearrangement joins TRBV29-1 to TRBJ2-7; TCRdb's D call, TRBD1, is unchecked because there is no DNA. The length of the CDR3 is 14 residues. The germline V gene has CDR1 SQVTM and CDR2 ANQGSEA. The CDR3 reads CSVATGARTYEQYF.

The V call is TRBV10-2, the J call TRBJ2-7; TCRdb reports TRBD1, a call that lacks DNA to check it against. Germline V gene lookup returns CDR1 WSHSY and CDR2 SAAADI. This CDR3 spans 14 amino acids. CDR3 in amino acids: CASSDGGMAYEQYF.

This rearrangement joins TRBV5-1 to TRBJ2-1; without DNA, the TCRdb call of TRBD2 cannot be checked. This CDR3 has 15 amino acids. Germline V gene sequence: CDR1 SGHRS, CDR2 YFSETQ. CDR3 sequence reads: CASSWTSGSNNEQFF.

This chain connects TRBV19 to TRBJ2-3. The CDR3 loop spans 13 amino acids. Germline loops: CDR1 LNHDA, CDR2 SQIVND (reference sequence). The CDR3 spells CASSITKTDTQYF.

The V gene is TRBV7-9, the J gene TRBJ1-5. Germline CDR1 is SEHNR and CDR2 is FQNEAQ (reference sequence). CDR3 length: 14 amino acids. The CDR3 loop is CASSLGDSNPPQHF.

This chain links TRBV29-1 with TRBJ2-1; absent DNA, TCRdb's TRBD1 call cannot be checked. CDR3 size: 15 residues. Germline loops: CDR1 SQVTM, CDR2 ANQGSEA. CDR3 sequence reads: CSLGGGTVSYNEQFF.

This chain joins TRBV7-2 and TRBJ2-1; with no DNA, the TCRdb D assignment of TRBD1 cannot be verified. CDR3 length: 15 residues. Germline CDR1 SGHTA, CDR2 FQGNSA. The CDR3 spells CASSFTGTVYNEQFF. Complete variable domain (other parts from reference TRBV7-2 and TRBJ2-1): GAGVSQSPSNKVTEKGKDVELRCDPISGHTALYWYRQSLGQGLEFLIYFQGNSAPDKSGLPSDRFSAERTGGSVSTLTIQRTQQEDSAVYLCASSFTGTVYNEQFFGPGTRLTVL.

The CDR3 sequence is CASSPQGSRTDTQYF. V usage is TRBV28 and J usage is TRBJ2-3; the D call of TRBD1 rests on TCRdb alone, since no DNA is present to check it. This CDR3 is 15 amino acids long. Germline loops: CDR1 MDHEN, CDR2 SYDVKM.

V gene TRBV15 combines with J gene TRBJ2-1. Germline V gene lookup returns CDR1 LNHNV and CDR2 YYDKDF (reference sequence). The CDR3 has 16 residues. The CDR3 here is CATSRDRGYYLNEQFF.

The chain uses TRBV4-1 and TRBJ1-2. The CDR3 runs to 14 residues. Germline V CDR1 and CDR2: MGHRA, YSYEKL. CDR3 region: CASSQVGANYGYTF.

The CDR3 sequence is CASSSYFVGPGSYEQYF. The chain carries TRBV6-5 and TRBJ2-7. CDR1 and CDR2 (germline): MNHEY, SVGAGI. The CDR3 is made up of 17 amino acids.

The chain recombines TRBV7-9 with TRBJ2-2; TCRdb proposes TRBD2, but this gene call is untestable without DNA. The CDR3 contains 19 residues. Germline lookup yields CDR1 SEHNR and CDR2 FQNEAQ (reference sequence). CDR3 residues: CASSFQNFTSGGNTGELFF.

The rearrangement links TRBV7-6 to TRBJ1-1. This CDR3 has 14 amino acids. Germline values: CDR1 SGHVS, CDR2 FNYEAQ. The CDR3 loop is CASSLVIGNTEAFF.

The chain recombines TRBV7-8 with TRBJ2-7. CDR1 SGHVS and CDR2 FQNEAQ come from the germline V gene. This CDR3 region has 17 residues. CDR3 sequence: CASSSALREAVSYEQYF. Filled out from reference TRBV7-8 and TRBJ2-7, the complete variable domain reads GAGVSQSPRYKVAKRGQDVALRCDPISGHVSLFWYQQALGQGPEFLTYFQNEAQLDKSGLPSDRFFAERPEGSVSTLKIQRTQQEDSAVYLCASSSALREAVSYEQYFGPGTRLTVT.

Here the CDR3 reads CSARQGRLYEQYF. J is TRBJ2-7 and V is TRBV20-1; TCRdb lists TRBD1, though no DNA is available to test this call. CDR3 length equals 13 residues. In germline, CDR1 is DFQATT, CDR2 SNEGSKA (reference sequence).

This rearrangement joins TRBV30 to TRBJ2-5; TCRdb's assignment of TRBD2 cannot be checked, as there is no DNA. The CDR3 loop spans 14 amino acids. In germline, CDR1 is GTSNPN, CDR2 SVGIG (reference sequence). The CDR3 reads CACNREGIEETQYF.

CDR3: CASTGLPGNEQFF. This rearrangement joins TRBV28 to TRBJ2-1; no DNA is available, so the TRBD2 call from TCRdb remains unchecked. This CDR3 region has 13 residues. The germline V gene has CDR1 MDHEN and CDR2 SYDVKM.

The chain couples TRBV5-6 to TRBJ2-7. The CDR3 totals 14 residues. Germline V CDR1 and CDR2: SGHDT, YYEEEE. CDR3 sequence reads: CASSFLSTGYEQYF.

The chain has TRBV7-2 and TRBJ2-7. The CDR3 has 12 amino acids. Germline values: CDR1 SGHTA, CDR2 FQGNSA. The CDR3 protein is CASSLEDYEQYF. Full variable domain (outside the CDR3, taken from reference TRBV7-2 and TRBJ2-7): GAGVSQSPSNKVTEKGKDVELRCDPISGHTALYWYRQSLGQGLEFLIYFQGNSAPDKSGLPSDRFSAERTGGSVSTLTIQRTQQEDSAVYLCASSLEDYEQYFGPGTRLTVT.

This chain links TRBV9 with TRBJ2-2; TCRdb outputs TRBD2, but without DNA this stays unchecked. The germline CDR1 and CDR2 sequences are SGDLS and YYNGEE. The length of the CDR3 is 17 residues. The CDR3 loop reads CASSVNPGALNTGELFF.

The chain uses TRBV28 and TRBJ2-3; TCRdb returns TRBD1, unconfirmable since there is no DNA. Germline V lookup: CDR1 MDHEN, CDR2 SYDVKM. CDR3 length: 16 amino acids. CDR3 amino acids: CASRSLNEGRTDTQYF. The full variable domain, completed using reference TRBV28 and TRBJ2-3, is DVKVTQSSRYLVKRTGEKVFLECVQDMDHENMFWYRQDPGLGLRLIYFSYDVKMKEKGDIPEGYSVSREKKERFSLILESASTNQTSMYLCASRSLNEGRTDTQYFGPGTRLTVL.

CDR3 in amino acids: CASSPGLAGGPYNEQFF. J is TRBJ2-1 and V is TRBV7-3; TCRdb designates TRBD2, a call that cannot be tested without DNA. The CDR3 totals 17 residues. The germline gives CDR1 SGHTA, CDR2 FQGTGA. The whole variable domain, filled in from reference TRBV7-3 and TRBJ2-1, reads GAGVSQTPSNKVTEKGKYVELRCDPISGHTALYWYRQSLGQGPEFLIYFQGTGAADDSGLPNDRFFAVRPEGSVSTLKIQRTERGDSAVYLCASSPGLAGGPYNEQFFGPGTRLTVL.

The J gene is TRBJ1-4, the V gene TRBV7-2; lacking DNA, the TRBD1 call made by TCRdb goes unchecked. Germline V lookup: CDR1 SGHTA, CDR2 FQGNSA. The CDR3 loop spans 17 amino acids. The CDR3 region is CASSLSPGKATNEKLFF.